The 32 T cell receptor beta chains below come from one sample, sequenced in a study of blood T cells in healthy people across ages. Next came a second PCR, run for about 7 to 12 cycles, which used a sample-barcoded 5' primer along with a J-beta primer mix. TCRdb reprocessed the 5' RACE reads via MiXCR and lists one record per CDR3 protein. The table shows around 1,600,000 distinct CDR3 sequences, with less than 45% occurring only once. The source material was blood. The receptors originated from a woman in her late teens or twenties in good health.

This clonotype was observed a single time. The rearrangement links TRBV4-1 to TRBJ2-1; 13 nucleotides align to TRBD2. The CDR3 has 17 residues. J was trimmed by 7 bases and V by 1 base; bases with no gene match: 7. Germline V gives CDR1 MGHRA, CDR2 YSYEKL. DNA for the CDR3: TGCGCCAGCAGCCAAGGGACTAGCGGGAGTCTGGCGAATGAGCAGTTCTTC. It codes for CASSQGTSGSLANEQFF.

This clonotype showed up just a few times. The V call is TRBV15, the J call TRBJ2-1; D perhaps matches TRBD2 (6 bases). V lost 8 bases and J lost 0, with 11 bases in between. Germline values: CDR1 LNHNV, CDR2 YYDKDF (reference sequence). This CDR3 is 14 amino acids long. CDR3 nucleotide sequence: TGTGCCACCCTGGGGGGTAGCTCCTACAATGAGCAGTTCTTC. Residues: CATLGGSSYNEQFF.

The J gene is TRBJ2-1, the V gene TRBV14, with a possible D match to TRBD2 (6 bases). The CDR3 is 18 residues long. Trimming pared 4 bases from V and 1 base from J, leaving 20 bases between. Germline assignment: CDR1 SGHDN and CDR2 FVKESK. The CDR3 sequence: CASSPDGRGEISYNEQFF. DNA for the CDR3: TGTGCCAGCAGCCCGGACGGGAGAGGAGAAATATCCTACAATGAGCAGTTCTTC.

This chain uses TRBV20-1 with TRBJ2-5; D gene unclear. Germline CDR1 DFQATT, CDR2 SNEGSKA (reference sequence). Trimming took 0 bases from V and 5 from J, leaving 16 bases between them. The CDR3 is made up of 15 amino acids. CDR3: CSARDLTGLPETQYF. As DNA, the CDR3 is TGCAGTGCTAGAGATCTCACGGGCCTTCCCGAGACCCAGTACTTC.

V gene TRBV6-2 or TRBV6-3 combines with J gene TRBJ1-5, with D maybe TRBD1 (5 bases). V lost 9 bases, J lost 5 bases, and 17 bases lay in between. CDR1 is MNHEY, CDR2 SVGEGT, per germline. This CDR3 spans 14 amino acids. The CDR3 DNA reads TGTGCCAGTTCTCCGGGGGGAGGGGATCAGCCCCAGCATTTT. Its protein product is CASSPGGGDQPQHF.

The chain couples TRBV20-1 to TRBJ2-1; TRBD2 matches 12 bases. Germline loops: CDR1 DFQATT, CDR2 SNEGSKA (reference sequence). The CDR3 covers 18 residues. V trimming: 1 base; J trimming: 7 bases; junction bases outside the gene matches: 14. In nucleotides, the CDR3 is TGCAGTGCTAGAGGGTCACTAGCGGGGGGCCTAATGCCAAATGAGCAGTTCTTC. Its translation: CSARGSLAGGLMPNEQFF.

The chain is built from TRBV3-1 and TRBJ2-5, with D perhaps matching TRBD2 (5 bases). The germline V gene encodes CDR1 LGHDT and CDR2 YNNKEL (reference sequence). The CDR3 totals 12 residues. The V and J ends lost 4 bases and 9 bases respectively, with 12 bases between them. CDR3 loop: CASSRPLESQYF. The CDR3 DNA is TGTGCCAGCAGCCGGCCACTAGAATCCCAGTACTTC.

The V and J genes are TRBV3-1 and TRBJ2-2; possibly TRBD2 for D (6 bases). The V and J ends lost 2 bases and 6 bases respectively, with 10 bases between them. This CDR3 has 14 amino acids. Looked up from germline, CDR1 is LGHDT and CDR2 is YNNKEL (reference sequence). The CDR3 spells CASSQPAGAGELFF. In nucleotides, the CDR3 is TGTGCCAGCAGCCAACCAGCGGGTGCCGGGGAGCTGTTTTTT.

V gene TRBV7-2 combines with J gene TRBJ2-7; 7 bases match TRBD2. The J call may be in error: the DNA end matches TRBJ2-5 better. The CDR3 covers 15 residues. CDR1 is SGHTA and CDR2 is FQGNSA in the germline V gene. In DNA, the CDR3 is TGTGCCAGCAGCTTGGTTGGACTAGTGAGCGAGACCCAGTACTTC. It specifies CASSLVGLVSETQYF.

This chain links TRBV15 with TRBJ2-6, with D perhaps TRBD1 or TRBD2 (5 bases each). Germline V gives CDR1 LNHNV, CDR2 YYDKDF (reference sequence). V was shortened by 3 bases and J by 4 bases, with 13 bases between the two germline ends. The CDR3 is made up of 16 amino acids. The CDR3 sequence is CATSRVVGDGANVLTF. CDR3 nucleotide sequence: TGTGCCACCAGCAGGGTAGTAGGGGACGGGGCCAACGTCCTGACTTTC.

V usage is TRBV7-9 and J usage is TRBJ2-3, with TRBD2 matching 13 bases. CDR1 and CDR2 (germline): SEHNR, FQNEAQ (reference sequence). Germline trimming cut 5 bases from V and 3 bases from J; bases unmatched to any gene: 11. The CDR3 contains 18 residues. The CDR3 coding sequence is TGTGCCAGCAGCCCAAGCCGGACTAGCGGGAGAATGACAGATACGCAGTATTTT. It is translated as CASSPSRTSGRMTDTQYF.

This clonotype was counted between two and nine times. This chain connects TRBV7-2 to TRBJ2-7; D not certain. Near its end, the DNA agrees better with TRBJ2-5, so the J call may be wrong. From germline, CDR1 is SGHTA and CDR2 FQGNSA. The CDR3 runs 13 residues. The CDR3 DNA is TGTGCCAGCAGCGTAAGGGTTTGGGAGACCCAGTACTTC. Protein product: CASSVRVWETQYF.

The CDR3 sequence is CASSQVLETQFF. The CDR3 nucleotides read TGTGCCAGCAGCCAAGTTTTAGAGACCCAGTTCTTC. The V call is TRBV14, the J call TRBJ2-1, with D unresolved. The CDR3 is made up of 12 amino acids. The germline gives CDR1 SGHDN, CDR2 FVKESK. Trimming took off 1 base at V and 13 bases at J, with 11 bases between the two ends.

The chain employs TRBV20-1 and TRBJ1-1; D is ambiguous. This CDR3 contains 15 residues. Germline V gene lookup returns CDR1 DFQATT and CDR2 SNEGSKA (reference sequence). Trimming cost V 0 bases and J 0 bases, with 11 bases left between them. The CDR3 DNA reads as TGCAGTGCTAGAGATCGTCGGGTCATGAACACTGAAGCTTTCTTT. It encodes CSARDRRVMNTEAFF.

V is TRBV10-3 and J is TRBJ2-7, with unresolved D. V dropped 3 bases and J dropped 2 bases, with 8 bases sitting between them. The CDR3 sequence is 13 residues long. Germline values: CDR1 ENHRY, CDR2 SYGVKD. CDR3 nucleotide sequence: TGTGCCATCAGTGACCACAGTCCCTACGAGCAGTACTTC. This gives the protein CAISDHSPYEQYF.

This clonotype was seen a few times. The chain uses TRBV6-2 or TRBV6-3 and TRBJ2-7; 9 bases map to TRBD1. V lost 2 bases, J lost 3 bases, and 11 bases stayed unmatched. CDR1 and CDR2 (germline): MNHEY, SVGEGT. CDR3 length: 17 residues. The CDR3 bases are TGTGCCAGCAGTTACCCATTCTTGACAGGGGGAAGCTACGAGCAGTACTTC. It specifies CASSYPFLTGGSYEQYF.

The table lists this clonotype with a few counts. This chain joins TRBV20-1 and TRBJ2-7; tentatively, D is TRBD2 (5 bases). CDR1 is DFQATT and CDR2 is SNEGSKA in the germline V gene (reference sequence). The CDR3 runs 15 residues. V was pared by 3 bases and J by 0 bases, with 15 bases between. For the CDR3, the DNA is TGCAGTGCTAGTTTTAGGAGGATAAGCTCCTACGAGCAGTACTTC. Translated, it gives CSASFRRISSYEQYF.

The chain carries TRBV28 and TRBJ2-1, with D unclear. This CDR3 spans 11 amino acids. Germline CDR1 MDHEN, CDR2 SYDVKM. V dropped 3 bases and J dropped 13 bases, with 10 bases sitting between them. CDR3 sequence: CASSLQELQFF. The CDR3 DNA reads TGTGCCAGCAGTTTGCAGGAGCTACAGTTCTTC.

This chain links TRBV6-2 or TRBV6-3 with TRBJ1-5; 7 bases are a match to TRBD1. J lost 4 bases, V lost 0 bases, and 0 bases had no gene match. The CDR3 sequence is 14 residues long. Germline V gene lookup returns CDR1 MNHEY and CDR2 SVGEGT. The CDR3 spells CASSYSGQNQPQHF. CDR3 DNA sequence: TGTGCCAGCAGTTACTCGGGACAGAATCAGCCCCAGCATTTT.

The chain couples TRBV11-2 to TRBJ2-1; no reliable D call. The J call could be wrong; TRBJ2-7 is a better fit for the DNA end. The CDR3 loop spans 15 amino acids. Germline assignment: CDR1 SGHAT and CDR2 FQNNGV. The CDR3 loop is CASSSLVASYNEQYF. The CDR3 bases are TGTGCCAGCAGCTCCCTAGTTGCCTCCTACAATGAGCAGTACTTC.

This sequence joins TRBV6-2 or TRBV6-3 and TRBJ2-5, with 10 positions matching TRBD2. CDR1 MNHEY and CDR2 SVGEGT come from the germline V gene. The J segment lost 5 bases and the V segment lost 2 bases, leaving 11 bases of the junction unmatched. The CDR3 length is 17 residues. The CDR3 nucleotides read TGTGCCAGCAGTTACCGTCGTCTAGCGGGAGTTGGTGAGACCCAGTACTTC. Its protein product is CASSYRRLAGVGETQYF.

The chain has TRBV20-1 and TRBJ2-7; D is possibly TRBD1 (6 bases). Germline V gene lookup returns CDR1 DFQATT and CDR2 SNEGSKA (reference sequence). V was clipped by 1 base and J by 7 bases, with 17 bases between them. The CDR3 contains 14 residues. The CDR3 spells CSARAGAHSNEQYF. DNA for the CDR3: TGCAGTGCTAGAGCAGGGGCTCATTCCAATGAGCAGTACTTC.

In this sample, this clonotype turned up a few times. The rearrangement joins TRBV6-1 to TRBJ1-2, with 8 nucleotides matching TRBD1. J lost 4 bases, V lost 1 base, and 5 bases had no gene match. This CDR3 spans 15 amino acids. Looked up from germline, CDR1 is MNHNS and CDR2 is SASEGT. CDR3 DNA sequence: TGTGCCAGCAGTGAAGGGACAGGGAGTACCTATGGCTACACCTTC. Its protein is CASSEGTGSTYGYTF.

CDR3 in amino acids: CASSLLAGGEKYF. In DNA form, the CDR3 reads TGTGCCAGCAGTTTACTAGCGGGAGGTGAGAAGTACTTC. The V call is TRBV27, the J call TRBJ2-5; 11 positions match TRBD2. CDR1 MNHEY and CDR2 SMNVEV come from the germline V gene (reference sequence). The CDR3 is 13 amino acids. V was clipped by 2 bases and J by 12 bases; unmatched bases: 5.

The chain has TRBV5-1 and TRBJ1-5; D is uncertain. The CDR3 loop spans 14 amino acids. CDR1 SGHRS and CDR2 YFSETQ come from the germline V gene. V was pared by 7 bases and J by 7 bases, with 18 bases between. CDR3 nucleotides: TGCGCCAGCTCCGACGGCAGCTTAGGACAGCCCCAGCATTTT. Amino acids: CASSDGSLGQPQHF.

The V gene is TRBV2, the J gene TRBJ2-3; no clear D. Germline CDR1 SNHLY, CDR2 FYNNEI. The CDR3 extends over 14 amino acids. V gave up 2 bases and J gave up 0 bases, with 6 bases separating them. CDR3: CASSEHSSTDTQYF. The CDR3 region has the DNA TGTGCCAGCAGTGAACACAGTAGCACAGATACGCAGTATTTT.

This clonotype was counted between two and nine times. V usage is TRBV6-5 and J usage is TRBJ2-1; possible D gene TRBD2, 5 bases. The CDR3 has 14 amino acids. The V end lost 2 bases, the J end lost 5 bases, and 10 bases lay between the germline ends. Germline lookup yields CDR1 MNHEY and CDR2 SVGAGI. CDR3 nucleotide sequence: TGTGCCAGCAGTTACCTCGTCGGGGACAATGAGCAGTTCTTC. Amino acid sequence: CASSYLVGDNEQFF.

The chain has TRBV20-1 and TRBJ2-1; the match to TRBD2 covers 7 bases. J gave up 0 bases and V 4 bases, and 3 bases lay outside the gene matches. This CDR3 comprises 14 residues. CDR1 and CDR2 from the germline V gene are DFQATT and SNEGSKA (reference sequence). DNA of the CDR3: TGCAGTGCTAATGGGGGGGACTCCTACAATGAGCAGTTCTTC. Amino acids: CSANGGDSYNEQFF.

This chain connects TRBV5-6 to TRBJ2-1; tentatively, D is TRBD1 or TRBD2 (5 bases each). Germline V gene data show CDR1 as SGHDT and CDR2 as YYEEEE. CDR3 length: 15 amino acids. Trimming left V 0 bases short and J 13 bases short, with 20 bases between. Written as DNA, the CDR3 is TGTGCCAGCAGCTTGGCGGGGCCGGGTGTAGAGACCCAGTTCTTC. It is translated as CASSLAGPGVETQFF.

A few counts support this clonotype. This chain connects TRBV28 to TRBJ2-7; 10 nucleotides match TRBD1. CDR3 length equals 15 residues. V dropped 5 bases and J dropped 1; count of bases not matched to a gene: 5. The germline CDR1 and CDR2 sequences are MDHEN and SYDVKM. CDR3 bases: TGTGCCAGCAGTGAACCGGGACAGGGGTCCTACGAGCAGTACTTC. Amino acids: CASSEPGQGSYEQYF.

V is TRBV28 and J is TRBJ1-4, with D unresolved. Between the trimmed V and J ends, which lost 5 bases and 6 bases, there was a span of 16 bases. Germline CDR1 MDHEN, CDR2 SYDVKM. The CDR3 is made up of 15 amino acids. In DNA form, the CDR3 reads TGTGCCAGCAGTAAGGGCACAGCGGGAGATGAAAAACTGTTTTTT. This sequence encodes CASSKGTAGDEKLFF.

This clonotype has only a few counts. The CDR3 region has the DNA TGTGCCAGCAGCGTAGACGCTAGCCCAGATACGCAGTATTTT. Translating it yields CASSVDASPDTQYF. The J gene is TRBJ2-3, the V gene TRBV9, with D perhaps matching TRBD2 (5 bases). Trimming took 0 bases from V and 4 from J, leaving 9 bases between them. The CDR3 contains 14 residues. The germline V gene has CDR1 SGDLS and CDR2 YYNGEE.